This T cell receptor beta chain was identified during a study of T cell clonotyping in hematopoietic cell transplantation. General study results and limits: Few recipient clonotypes overlapped donors; over 97% were de novo at given depth. After transplant, recipient diversity fell while pathologically expanded clonotypes grew through day 180.

Concerning this clone itself: Antigen unknown.

Measured with immunoSEQ multiplex PCR; TCRdb has only the in-frame clones, and not every one. The data hold 40,000 to 55,000 clones, with 94% observed a single time. The sequenced sample consisted of peripheral blood mononuclear cells. This receptor was identified in a woman between 50 and 59 years old in good health. Some clones in this sample may be carry-over from other donors' samples.

CDR3 sequence: CASRLGQNTGELFF. The CDR3 nucleotides are TGTGCCAGCAGACTGGGACAGAACACCGGGGAGCTGTTTTTT. V and J are TRBV2 and TRBJ2-2; tentative D call: TRBD1 (6 bases). There are 14 residues in the CDR3. V was shortened by 6 bases and J by 1 base, with 9 bases between the two germline ends. Looked up from germline, CDR1 is SNHLY and CDR2 is FYNNEI.